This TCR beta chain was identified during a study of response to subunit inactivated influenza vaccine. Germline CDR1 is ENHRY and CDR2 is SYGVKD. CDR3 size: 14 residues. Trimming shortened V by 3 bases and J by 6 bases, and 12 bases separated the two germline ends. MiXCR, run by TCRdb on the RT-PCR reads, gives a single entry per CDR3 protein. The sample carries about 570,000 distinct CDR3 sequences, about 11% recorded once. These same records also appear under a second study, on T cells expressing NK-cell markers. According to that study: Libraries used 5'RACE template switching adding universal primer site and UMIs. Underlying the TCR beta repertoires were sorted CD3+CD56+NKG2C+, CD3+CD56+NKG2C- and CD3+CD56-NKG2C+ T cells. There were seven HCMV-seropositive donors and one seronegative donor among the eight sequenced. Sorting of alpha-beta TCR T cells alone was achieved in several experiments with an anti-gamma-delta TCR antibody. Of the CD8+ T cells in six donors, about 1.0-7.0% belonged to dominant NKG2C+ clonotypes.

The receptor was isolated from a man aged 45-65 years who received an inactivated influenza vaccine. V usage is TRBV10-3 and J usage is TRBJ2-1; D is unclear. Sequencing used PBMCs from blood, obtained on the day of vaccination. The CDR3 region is CAISDRNQVNEQFF. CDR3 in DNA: TGTGCCATCAGTGACCGGAACCAGGTCAATGAGCAGTTCTTC.